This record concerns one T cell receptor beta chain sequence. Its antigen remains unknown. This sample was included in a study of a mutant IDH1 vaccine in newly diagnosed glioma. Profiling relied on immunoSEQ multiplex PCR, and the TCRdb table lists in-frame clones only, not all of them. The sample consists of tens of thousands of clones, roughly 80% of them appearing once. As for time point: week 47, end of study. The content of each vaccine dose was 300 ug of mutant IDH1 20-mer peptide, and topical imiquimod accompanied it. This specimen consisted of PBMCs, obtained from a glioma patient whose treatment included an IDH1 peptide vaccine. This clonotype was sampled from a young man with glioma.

CDR3: CASSTTDSYEQYF. The DNA of the CDR3 is TGTGCCAGCAGTACGACAGACTCCTACGAGCAGTACTTC. This sequence joins TRBV2 and TRBJ2-7; D perhaps matches TRBD1 (5 bases). The CDR3 totals 13 residues. Germline V lookup: CDR1 SNHLY, CDR2 FYNNEI. Trimming took off 5 bases at V and 0 bases at J, with 8 bases between the two ends.